This T cell receptor beta chain was sequenced during a study of T cell responses to AZD1222 COVID-19 vaccine. Findings and limits, study-wide: The sample set comprised mostly white British donors with more females, and clonal diversity was possibly underestimated. With two AZD1222 doses given, Spike-specific TCR breadth and depth both rose.

Assay: immunoSEQ multiplex PCR; the TCRdb copy retains only in-frame clones and omits some. The sample has just under 100,000 clones, about 88% seen once. This clone was picked up one time. The target antigen is unknown. Sequencing was performed on peripheral blood, taken on day 0 of AZD1222 vaccination. The TCR comes from an adult in good health.

In DNA, the CDR3 is TGTGCCAGCAGTTCTACAGGGGATTACGAGCAGTACTTC. Translated: CASSSTGDYEQYF. The V and J genes are TRBV6-5 and TRBJ2-7, with 7 positions matching TRBD1. Germline V lookup: CDR1 MNHEY, CDR2 SVGAGI. With V trimmed by 4 bases and J by 4 bases, 4 bases remained unmatched. The CDR3 is made up of 13 amino acids.